The clone carrying this T cell receptor beta chain showed up many times. Its specificity is not known. For TCR beta, libraries came from quantitative 5'-RACE with molecular barcodes. TCRdb fed the 5' RACE reads into MiXCR, producing one record per CDR3 protein. In the table there are 100,000 to 150,000 distinct CDR3 sequences, about 6.4% of which are singletons. Trimming removed 4 bases from V and 0 bases from J, with 13 bases in between. Germline-derived CDR1 and CDR2 are DFQATT and SNEGSKA (reference sequence). This CDR3 is built from 15 residues. This entry comes from a study of CD8 T cells in ankylosing spondylitis. Broader study findings: Previous work reported some of these motif variants in the synovial fluid and blood of reactive arthritis. From matched ankylosing spondylitis synovial fluid, disease-linked clones were reportedly recovered at significantly enriched levels.

This sequence originates from a male donor with ankylosing spondylitis or in good health (not recorded which). The specimen was blood, either unsorted or a sorted T cell fraction (not recorded which). The chain links TRBV20-1 to TRBJ2-1; D is unresolved. As DNA, the CDR3 is TGCAGTGCTAAAATAAGTCGACACTCCTACAATGAGCAGTTCTTC. This sequence encodes CSAKISRHSYNEQFF.